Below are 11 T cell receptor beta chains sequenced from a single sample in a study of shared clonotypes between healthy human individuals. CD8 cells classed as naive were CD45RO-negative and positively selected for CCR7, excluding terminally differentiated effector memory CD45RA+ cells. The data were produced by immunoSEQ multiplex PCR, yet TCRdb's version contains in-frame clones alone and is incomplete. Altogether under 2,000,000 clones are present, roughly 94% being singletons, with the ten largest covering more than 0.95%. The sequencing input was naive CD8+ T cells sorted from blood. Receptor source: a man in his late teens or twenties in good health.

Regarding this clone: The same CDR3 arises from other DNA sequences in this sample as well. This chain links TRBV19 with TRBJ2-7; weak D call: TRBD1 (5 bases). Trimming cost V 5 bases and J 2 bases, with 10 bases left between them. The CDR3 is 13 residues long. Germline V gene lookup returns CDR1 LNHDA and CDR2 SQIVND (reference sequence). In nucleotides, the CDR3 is TGTGCCAGTAGTCTGACAGCTACCTACGAGCAGTACTTC. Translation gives CASSLTATYEQYF. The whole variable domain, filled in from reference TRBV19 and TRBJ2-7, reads DGGITQSPKYLFRKEGQNVTLSCEQNLNHDAMYWYRQDPGQGLRLIYYSQIVNDFQKGDIAEGYSVSREKKESFPLTVTSAQKNPTAFYLCASSLTATYEQYFGPGTRLTVT.

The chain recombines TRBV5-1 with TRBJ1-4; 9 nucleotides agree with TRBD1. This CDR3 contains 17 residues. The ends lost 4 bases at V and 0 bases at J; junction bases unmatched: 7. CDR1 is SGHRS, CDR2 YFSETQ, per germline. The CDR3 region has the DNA TGCGCCAGCAGCATCCAAGGACAGGGGACAACTAATGAAAAACTGTTTTTT. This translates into CASSIQGQGTTNEKLFF.

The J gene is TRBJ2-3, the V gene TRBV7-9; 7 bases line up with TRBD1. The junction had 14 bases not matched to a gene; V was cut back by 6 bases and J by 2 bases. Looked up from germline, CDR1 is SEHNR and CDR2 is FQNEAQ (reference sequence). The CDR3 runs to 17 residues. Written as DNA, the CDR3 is TGTGCCAGCAGTTTACCAACGACAGGGATATACACAGATACGCAGTATTTT. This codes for CASSLPTTGIYTDTQYF.

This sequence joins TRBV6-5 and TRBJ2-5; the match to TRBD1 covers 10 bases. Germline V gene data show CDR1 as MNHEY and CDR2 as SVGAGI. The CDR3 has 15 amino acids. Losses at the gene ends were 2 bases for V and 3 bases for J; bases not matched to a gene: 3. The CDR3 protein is CASSYRTGGKETQYF. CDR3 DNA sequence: TGTGCCAGCAGTTACAGGACAGGGGGTAAAGAGACCCAGTACTTC.

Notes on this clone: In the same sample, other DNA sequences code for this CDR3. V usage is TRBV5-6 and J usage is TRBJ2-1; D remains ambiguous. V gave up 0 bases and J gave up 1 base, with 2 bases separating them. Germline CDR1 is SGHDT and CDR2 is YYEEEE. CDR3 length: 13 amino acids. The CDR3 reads CASSLDSYNEQFF. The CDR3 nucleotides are TGTGCCAGCAGCTTGGATTCCTACAATGAGCAGTTCTTC.

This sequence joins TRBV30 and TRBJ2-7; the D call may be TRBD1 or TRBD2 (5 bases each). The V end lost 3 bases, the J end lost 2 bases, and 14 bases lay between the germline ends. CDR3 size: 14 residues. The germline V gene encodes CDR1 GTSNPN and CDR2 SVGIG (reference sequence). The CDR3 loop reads CAWRTTGSAYEQYF. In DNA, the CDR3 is TGTGCCTGGAGAACTACAGGTAGCGCCTACGAGCAGTACTTC.

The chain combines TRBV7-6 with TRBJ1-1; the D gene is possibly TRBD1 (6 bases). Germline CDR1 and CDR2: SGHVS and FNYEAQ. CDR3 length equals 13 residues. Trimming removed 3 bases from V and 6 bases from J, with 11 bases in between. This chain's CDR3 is CASSFGGQAEAFF. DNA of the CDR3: TGTGCCAGCAGCTTCGGGGGGCAAGCTGAAGCTTTCTTT.

CDR3 loop: CASSGRTSGTTYEQYF. CDR3 sequence (DNA): TGTGCCAGCAGTGGCCGGACTAGCGGGACGACCTACGAGCAGTACTTC. This chain links TRBV6-1 with TRBJ2-7, with TRBD2 matching 12 bases. The germline gives CDR1 MNHNS, CDR2 SASEGT. V lost 4 bases, J lost 2 bases, and 6 bases stayed unmatched. CDR3 length: 16 amino acids.

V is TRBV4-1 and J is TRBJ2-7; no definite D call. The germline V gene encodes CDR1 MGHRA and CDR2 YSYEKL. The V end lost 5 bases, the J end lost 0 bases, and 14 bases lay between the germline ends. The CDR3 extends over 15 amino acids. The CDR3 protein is CASSSTTASSYEQYF. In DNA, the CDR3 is TGCGCCAGCAGCTCCACGACGGCGAGCTCCTACGAGCAGTACTTC.

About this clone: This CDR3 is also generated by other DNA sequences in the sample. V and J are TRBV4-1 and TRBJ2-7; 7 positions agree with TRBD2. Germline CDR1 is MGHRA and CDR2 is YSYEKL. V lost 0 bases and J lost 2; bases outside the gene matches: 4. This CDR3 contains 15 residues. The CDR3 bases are TGCGCCAGCAGCCAAGACGCGGCGGGGGCCTACGAGCAGTACTTC. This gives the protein CASSQDAAGAYEQYF.

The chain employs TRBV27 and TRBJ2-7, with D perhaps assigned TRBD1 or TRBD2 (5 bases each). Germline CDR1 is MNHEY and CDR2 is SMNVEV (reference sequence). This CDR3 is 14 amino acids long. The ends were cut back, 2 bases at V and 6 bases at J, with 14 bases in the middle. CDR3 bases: TGTGCCAGCAGTTTACGAGGCAGTGGGGGCGAGCAGTACTTC. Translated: CASSLRGSGGEQYF.